Each of the 28 T cell receptor beta chains below was sequenced from the same sample in a study of blood T cell repertoires in COVID-19. Profiling relied on immunoSEQ multiplex PCR, and the TCRdb table lists in-frame clones only, not all of them. The sample consists of roughly 92,000 clones, 80% to 90% of them appearing once. Input material: peripheral blood. The receptor source for this set is a human donor with acute or convalescent COVID-19. The donor label of this sample is uncertain.

V usage is TRBV11-2 and J usage is TRBJ2-2; TRBD2 aligns across 7 bases. Trimming took 4 bases from V and 4 from J; bases not matched to a gene: 6. The CDR3 is made up of 15 amino acids. Germline CDR1 reads SGHAT; CDR2 reads FQNNGV. CDR3 DNA: TGTGCCAGCAGCTATACTAGCGTTCTCACCGGGGAGCTGTTTTTT. Translated, it gives CASSYTSVLTGELFF. The whole variable domain, filled in from reference TRBV11-2 and TRBJ2-2, reads EAGVAQSPRYKIIEKRQSVAFWCNPISGHATLYWYQQILGQGPKLLIQFQNNGVVDDSQLPKDRFSAERLKGVDSTLKIQPAKLEDSAVYLCASSYTSVLTGELFFGEGSRLTVL.

This chain connects TRBV7-9 to TRBJ1-3; D is unclear. Germline loops: CDR1 SEHNR, CDR2 FQNEAQ (reference sequence). The CDR3 sequence is 15 residues long. V lost 1 base, J lost 0 bases, and 7 bases lay in between. The CDR3 nucleotides are TGTGCCAGCAGCTTAGGACTGAGCTCTGGAAACACCATATATTTT. The encoded protein is CASSLGLSSGNTIYF.

The chain recombines TRBV4-1 with TRBJ2-5, with TRBD2 matching over 7 bases. The trim removed 3 bases at V and 2 bases at J, leaving 6 bases unmatched. The CDR3 is 15 residues long. Germline V gene sequence: CDR1 MGHRA, CDR2 YSYEKL. The CDR3 bases are TGCGCCAGCAGCCATCTGGGAGGGGCACAAGAGACCCAGTACTTC. Protein: CASSHLGGAQETQYF.

CDR3 DNA: TGTGCCAGCTCACAAGGACTCTCCTACGAGCAGTACTTC. Its protein product is CASSQGLSYEQYF. V gene TRBV18 combines with J gene TRBJ2-7, with D possibly TRBD2 on 5 matching bases. Germline V gene sequence: CDR1 KGHSH, CDR2 LQKENI. Between the trimmed V and J ends, which lost 4 bases and 0 bases, there was a span of 7 bases. There are 13 residues in the CDR3.

This clone was counted only a few times. This chain connects TRBV3-1 (or the pseudogene TRBV3-2) to TRBJ1-1; 7 nucleotides match TRBD1. The V gene's germline CDR1 is LGHDT and CDR2 YNNKEL (reference sequence). The CDR3 runs to 15 residues. V lost 4 bases, J lost 2 bases, and 7 bases stayed unmatched. Written as DNA, the CDR3 is TGTGCCAGCAGCCCCCAAGGGACAGTTAACACTGAAGCTTTCTTT. It translates to CASSPQGTVNTEAFF.

The CDR3 protein is CASSRDRATGELFF. The CDR3 DNA is TGTGCCAGCTCAAGGGACAGGGCTACCGGGGAGCTGTTTTTT. This chain connects TRBV18 to TRBJ2-2; TRBD1 aligns across 9 bases. CDR3 length equals 14 residues. V lost 5 bases to trimming and J lost 5 bases; unmatched junction nucleotides: 3. Germline values: CDR1 KGHSH, CDR2 LQKENI.

This rearrangement joins TRBV28 to TRBJ2-1; 9 bases align to TRBD1. Germline V gene data show CDR1 as MDHEN and CDR2 as SYDVKM. The CDR3 consists of 16 residues. Trimming removed 4 bases from V and 1 base from J; junction bases left unmatched: 5. Here the CDR3 DNA reads TGTGCCAGCAGTTCACAGGGGGCAGGGTCCTACAATGAGCAGTTCTTC. Its translation is CASSSQGAGSYNEQFF.

To note about this clone: A read error may account for a junction end that differs from germline. The chain is built from TRBV30 and TRBJ2-2; D may be TRBD2 (6 bases). The CDR3 extends over 12 amino acids. CDR1 GTSNPN and CDR2 SVGIG come from the germline V gene (reference sequence). This chain's CDR3 is CAWSFSREEQFF. In DNA form, the CDR3 reads TGTGCCTGGAGTTTTAGCAGGGAGGAGCAGTTTTTT.

This clone is a singleton in its sample. The rearrangement links TRBV7-2 to TRBJ1-2; possible D gene TRBD1, 6 bases. In germline, CDR1 is SGHTA, CDR2 FQGNSA. The CDR3 sequence is 14 residues long. V lost 4 bases and J lost 2, with 11 bases in between. This CDR3 reads CASSSWDTNYGYTF. The CDR3 nucleotides are TGTGCCAGCAGCTCCTGGGACACCAACTATGGCTACACCTTC.

This chain links TRBV28 with TRBJ2-1; 7 bases are shared with TRBD2. CDR1 and CDR2 (germline): MDHEN, SYDVKM. The CDR3 totals 15 residues. V dropped 7 bases and J dropped 4; count of bases not matched to a gene: 10. The CDR3 sequence: CASTTRGGGYNEQFF. The CDR3 nucleotides are TGTGCCAGCACCACGAGGGGCGGGGGTTACAATGAGCAGTTCTTC.

This clone was picked up one time. V usage is TRBV5-4 and J usage is TRBJ2-2, with D possibly matching TRBD1 (6 bases). This CDR3 spans 15 amino acids. V gave up 2 bases and J gave up 6 bases, with 14 bases separating them. Germline assignment: CDR1 SGHNT and CDR2 YYREEE (reference sequence). CDR3 sequence reads: CASSLDRPRAGELFF. The CDR3 DNA sequence: TGTGCCAGCAGCTTAGACAGGCCAAGGGCCGGGGAGCTGTTTTTT.

The chain links TRBV30 to TRBJ1-4, with 9 nucleotides matching TRBD1. Germline CDR1 and CDR2: GTSNPN and SVGIG (reference sequence). V shed 4 bases, J shed 8 bases, and the junction held 8 bases outside the gene matches. This CDR3 is built from 14 residues. The CDR3: CAWTRTGAEEKLFF. CDR3 coding DNA: TGTGCCTGGACCCGGACAGGGGCGGAAGAAAAACTGTTTTTT.

The rearrangement joins TRBV7-2 to TRBJ1-6, with D unclear. This CDR3 is built from 13 residues. CDR1 and CDR2 from the germline V gene are SGHTA and FQGNSA. Trimming removed 5 bases at V and 11 bases at J, with 13 bases between. CDR3 protein: CASSATAAPPLHF. In DNA, the CDR3 is TGTGCCAGCAGCGCCACTGCTGCCCCACCCCTCCACTTT.

This rearrangement joins TRBV29-1 to TRBJ1-1; possibly TRBD1 for D (6 bases). V lost 3 bases to trimming and J lost 1 base, with 12 bases between them. This CDR3 spans 14 amino acids. In germline, CDR1 is SQVTM, CDR2 ANQGSEA. The CDR3 DNA sequence: TGCAGCGTTGAGGACAGTTTTAGGAACACTGAAGCTTTCTTT. Translation gives CSVEDSFRNTEAFF.

This clone was detected only once. A junction boundary mismatches the germline segment, possibly from a read error. This chain connects TRBV6-2 or TRBV6-3 to TRBJ2-7; possibly TRBD2 for D (5 bases). There are 13 residues in the CDR3. The germline gives CDR1 MNHEY, CDR2 SVGEGT. CDR3 loop: CASSYSNRFRGNF. In nucleotides, the CDR3 is TGTGCCAGCAGTTACTCTAATCGCTTCCGGGGAAACTTC.

The chain employs TRBV28 and TRBJ1-2, with D unclear. CDR1 is MDHEN and CDR2 is SYDVKM in the germline V gene. V lost 3 bases and J lost 6, with 5 bases in between. The CDR3 totals 11 residues. The CDR3 region is CASSFVNGYTF. CDR3 sequence (DNA): TGTGCCAGCAGTTTTGTCAATGGCTACACCTTC.

This chain uses TRBV4-2 with TRBJ2-5; the match to TRBD2 covers 7 bases. Germline lookup yields CDR1 LGHNA and CDR2 YNFKEQ. This CDR3 spans 16 amino acids. Losses at the gene ends were 0 bases for V and 4 bases for J; bases not matched to a gene: 8. The CDR3 spells CASSQDGGGRRETQYF. CDR3 nucleotide sequence: TGTGCCAGCAGCCAAGATGGGGGGGGTCGCAGAGAGACCCAGTACTTC.

V and J are TRBV7-3 and TRBJ1-1, with D unclear. This CDR3 comprises 13 residues. Germline V gives CDR1 SGHTA, CDR2 FQGTGA. The V and J ends lost 6 bases and 4 bases respectively, with 12 bases between them. The CDR3, as DNA: TGTGCCAGCAGTGTGAGTTCGGGCACTGAAGCTTTCTTT. It codes for CASSVSSGTEAFF.

Within the sample, this clone is medium-sized (0.01 to 0.1%). The gene calls are TRBV2 and TRBJ1-3, with D hard to call. Per the germline V gene, CDR1 is SNHLY and CDR2 is FYNNEI. V lost 3 bases to trimming and J lost 9 bases, with 15 bases between them. This CDR3 is built from 14 residues. The CDR3 loop is CASSDFGGLGTIYF. CDR3 nucleotide sequence: TGTGCCAGCAGTGACTTCGGAGGACTTGGCACCATATATTTT.

This chain uses TRBV3-1 (or the pseudogene TRBV3-2) with TRBJ1-5; D may be TRBD1 (5 bases). The germline gives CDR1 LGHDT, CDR2 YNNKEL (reference sequence). Trimming shortened V by 1 base and J by 3 bases, and 10 bases separated the two germline ends. The CDR3 is 15 amino acids. CDR3 nucleotide sequence: TGTGCCAGCAGCCAAGGGGCAGGGCACAATCAGCCCCAGCATTTT. It translates to CASSQGAGHNQPQHF.

J is TRBJ2-3 and V is TRBV3-1 (or the pseudogene TRBV3-2); 12 bases agree with TRBD2. Trimming cost V 0 bases and J 3 bases; bases outside gene matches: 16. There are 21 residues in the CDR3. CDR1 and CDR2 from the germline V gene are LGHDT and YNNKEL (reference sequence). The CDR3 loop reads CASSQEVLAGGWGSETDTQYF. The CDR3 coding sequence is TGTGCCAGCAGCCAAGAGGTACTAGCGGGGGGTTGGGGTTCGGAAACAGATACGCAGTATTTT.

The V gene is TRBV5-1, the J gene TRBJ1-2, with D perhaps TRBD1 (6 bases). Germline V gene sequence: CDR1 SGHRS, CDR2 YFSETQ. Between the trimmed V and J ends, which lost 2 bases and 8 bases, there was a span of 10 bases. CDR3 size: 12 residues. The CDR3: CASSFHREGYTF. The CDR3 nucleotides read TGCGCCAGCAGCTTCCACAGGGAAGGCTACACCTTC.

The gene calls are TRBV5-6 and TRBJ2-1; the D gene is possibly TRBD2 (5 bases). Germline assignment: CDR1 SGHDT and CDR2 YYEEEE. Trimming cost V 0 bases and J 15 bases, with 16 bases left between them. There are 13 residues in the CDR3. This CDR3 reads CASSLDFGSVLFF. As DNA, the CDR3 is TGTGCCAGCAGCTTGGATTTTGGTAGCGTATTGTTCTTC.

The chain combines TRBV6-5 with TRBJ1-3; D is uncertain. The germline V gene encodes CDR1 MNHEY and CDR2 SVGAGI. The V end lost 6 bases, the J end lost 2 bases, and 11 bases lay between the germline ends. The CDR3 loop spans 14 amino acids. CDR3 in DNA: TGTGCCAGCAGGTCGGGAGGGACTGGAAACACCATATATTTT. This sequence encodes CASRSGGTGNTIYF.

This clone showed up just once. The chain uses TRBV7-2 and TRBJ2-7; TRBD2 agrees at 7 bases. The CDR3 sequence is 16 residues long. Looked up from germline, CDR1 is SGHTA and CDR2 is FQGNSA. V dropped 1 base and J dropped 0; count of bases not matched to a gene: 6. The CDR3 nucleotides are TGTGCCAGCAGCTTAGATTGGGAGGGGAGCTCCTACGAGCAGTACTTC. Amino acids: CASSLDWEGSSYEQYF. The full variable domain, completed using reference TRBV7-2 and TRBJ2-7, is GAGVSQSPSNKVTEKGKDVELRCDPISGHTALYWYRQSLGQGLEFLIYFQGNSAPDKSGLPSDRFSAERTGGSVSTLTIQRTQQEDSAVYLCASSLDWEGSSYEQYFGPGTRLTVT.

The V gene is TRBV9, the J gene TRBJ2-7, with D possibly being TRBD2 (7 bases). Germline-derived CDR1 and CDR2 are SGDLS and YYNGEE. V was trimmed by 3 bases and J by 7 bases, leaving 14 bases between them. The CDR3 is made up of 13 amino acids. The CDR3 protein is CASSAGGGTEQYF. CDR3 DNA sequence: TGTGCCAGCAGCGCGGGGGGCGGCACGGAGCAGTACTTC.

The V and J genes are TRBV4-3 and TRBJ2-2, with a possible D match to TRBD2 (5 bases). The CDR3 is 15 amino acids. Between the trimmed V and J ends, which lost 4 bases and 5 bases, there was a span of 14 bases. Germline V CDR1 and CDR2: LGHNA, YSLEER. As DNA, the CDR3 is TGCGCCAGCAGCCTTGACTACCCCAGGACCGGGGAGCTGTTTTTT. It encodes CASSLDYPRTGELFF.

This clone was recorded once. The CDR3: CASSTLAGGSPLHF. As DNA, the CDR3 is TGTGCCAGCAGCACCCTAGCAGGGGGATCACCCCTCCACTTT. V usage is TRBV11-2 and J usage is TRBJ1-6; 7 nucleotides agree with TRBD1. Trimming took 5 bases from V and 10 from J; bases not matched to a gene: 8. CDR3 size: 14 residues. Germline V gene lookup returns CDR1 SGHAT and CDR2 FQNNGV.